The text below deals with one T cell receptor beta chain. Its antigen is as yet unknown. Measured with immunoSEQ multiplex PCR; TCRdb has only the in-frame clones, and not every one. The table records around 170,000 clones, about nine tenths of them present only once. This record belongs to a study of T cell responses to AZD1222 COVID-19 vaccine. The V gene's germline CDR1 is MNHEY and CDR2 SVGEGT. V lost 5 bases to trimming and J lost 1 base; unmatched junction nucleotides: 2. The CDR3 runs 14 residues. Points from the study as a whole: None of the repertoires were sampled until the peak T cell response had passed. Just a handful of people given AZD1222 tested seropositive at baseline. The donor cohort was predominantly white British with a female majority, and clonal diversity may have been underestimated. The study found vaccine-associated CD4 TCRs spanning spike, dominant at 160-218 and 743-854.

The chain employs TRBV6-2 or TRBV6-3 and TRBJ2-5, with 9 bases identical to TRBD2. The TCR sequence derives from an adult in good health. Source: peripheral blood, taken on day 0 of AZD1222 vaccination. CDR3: CASSPAGGQETQYF. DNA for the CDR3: TGTGCCAGCAGTCCAGCGGGGGGCCAAGAGACCCAGTACTTC.